The rows below give T cell receptor beta chains drawn from one sample of a study of T cells in Graves' hyperthyroidism and ophthalmopathy. TCRdb reanalysed the multiplex PCR reads using MiXCR and keeps one entry per CDR3 protein. The sample consists of about 210,000 distinct CDR3 sequences, about a sixth of them appearing once. The sequenced sample was blood. The receptors were gathered from a man between 45 and 60 years old with Graves' hyperthyroidism. CDR3s include the opening cysteine and the closing phenylalanine or tryptophan. The D gene is left open where the match is weak. Clone size is shown for a subset of rows, as once, few, many or a class of expanded clone.

j_call d_call clone_size v_call cdr3_nt cdr3_aa
TRBJ2-5 TRBD2 . TRBV20-1 TGCAGTGCTAGAGAGTGGCTAGCGGGAGGGTTTGGGGCGCCCCAGTACTTC CSAREWLAGGFGAPQYF
TRBJ1-3 . few TRBV12-3/TRBV12-4 TGTGCCAGCAGTTTTGGACGCCGAATCTCTGGAAACACCATATATTTT CASSFGRRISGNTIYF
TRBJ2-2 . few TRBV7-2 TGTGCCAGCAGCTTAAGGCTAGCCTCCGGGGAGCTGTTTTTT CASSLRLASGELFF
TRBJ2-1 . many TRBV29-1 TGCAGCGTTGAGTGGCCAAAATACAATGAGCAGTTCTTC CSVEWPKYNEQFF
TRBJ2-5 . few TRBV7-3 TGTGCCAGCAGTCAAGGTTACCAAGAGACCCAGTACTTC CASSQGYQETQYF
TRBJ2-5 . . TRBV14 TGTGCCAGCAGCCAAGATATGTATAGGAACGGGGAGACCCAGTACTTC CASSQDMYRNGETQYF
TRBJ2-3 TRBD2 many TRBV20-1 TGCAGTGCTAGACCTCCGGGACTAGCGGGAGTAAGTAGCAGTGCAGATACGCAGTATTTT CSARPPGLAGVSSSADTQYF
TRBJ2-7 . many TRBV7-8 TGTGCCAGCAGCTTAGGTCGGAGGGGCGGCGAGCAGTACTTC CASSLGRRGGEQYF
TRBJ1-5 . . TRBV28 TGTGCCAGCAGTCACGGATCCGGGCCCCGTTTTGGGAGGAATCAGCCCCAGCATTTT CASSHGSGPRFGRNQPQHF
TRBJ2-7 TRBD1 few TRBV19 TGTGCCAGTAGTATATCCAGCAGGGGGTCCTACGAGCAGTACTTC CASSISSRGSYEQYF
TRBJ2-1 TRBD2 many TRBV5-1 TGCGCCAGCAGCTTGGGGGCTAGCGGATACAATGAGCAGTTCTTC CASSLGASGYNEQFF
TRBJ2-5 . . TRBV19 TGTGCCAGTAGTTCGAGCCCCGAGCAAGCAAAGCGAGGGACCCAGTACTTC CASSSSPEQAKRGTQYF
TRBJ1-6 . . TRBV27 TGTGCCAGCAGTTTAGGTGGGACCCTCCACTTT CASSLGGTLHF
TRBJ2-3 TRBD2 few TRBV10-1 TGCGCCAGGCTGACTAGCGGGAGAACAGATACGCAGTATTTT CARLTSGRTDTQYF
TRBJ2-7 TRBD2 few TRBV27 TGTGCCAGCAGTCCTGGGACTAGCGCCCTTTACCTTTCCTACGAGCAGTACTTC CASSPGTSALYLSYEQYF
TRBJ2-7 . . TRBV28 TGTGCCAGCAGTTTAAACGGGGGCTACGAGCAGTACTTC CASSLNGGYEQYF
TRBJ1-1 . many TRBV5-1 TGCGCCAGCAGCTTGGGGGGCGGGTACGACACTGAAGCTTTCTTT CASSLGGGYDTEAFF
TRBJ2-3 TRBD2 few TRBV28 TGTGCCAGCAGCAGCGGACCAGCGGGGGACACAGATACGCAGTATTTT CASSSGPAGDTDTQYF
TRBJ1-6 . few TRBV5-4 TGTGCCAGCAGCTTGGACGGGGTAAATAATTCACCCCTCCACTTT CASSLDGVNNSPLHF
TRBJ2-1 . many TRBV7-2 TGTGCCAGCACCCCTGGGAGTTTCTACAATGAGCAGTTCTTC CASTPGSFYNEQFF
TRBJ2-5 TRBD1 few TRBV5-1 TGCGCCAGCAGCTCAGACGGGACAGGCCAAGAGACCCAGTACTTC CASSSDGTGQETQYF
TRBJ2-7 . . TRBV27 TGTGCCAGCAGTTTCGGGGTTGGGGAGCAGTACTTC CASSFGVGEQYF
TRBJ2-1 TRBD2 many TRBV5-6 TGTGCCAGCAGCTCGGGACTAGCGGTTTCCTACAATGAGCAGTTCTTC CASSSGLAVSYNEQFF
TRBJ2-1 TRBD1 . TRBV5-1 TGCGCCAGCAGGTGGGGACAGGGGCCCTACAATGAGCAGTTCTTC CASRWGQGPYNEQFF
TRBJ1-1 . many TRBV29-1 TGCAGCGTTGAAGAGGGCGGTGAAGCTTTCTTT CSVEEGGEAFF
TRBJ1-4 TRBD1 . TRBV18 TGTGCCAGCTCACGTGGGACAGGGAAAACGGAAAAACTGTTTTTT CASSRGTGKTEKLFF
TRBJ2-5 TRBD2 many TRBV11-1 TGTGCCAGCAGCCTCAACTTAGCGGGAGCGGCGGAGACCCAGTACTTC CASSLNLAGAAETQYF
TRBJ2-7 . many TRBV20-1 TGCAGTGCTAGAGATTGGGGGAGGAGCTCCTACGAGCAGTACTTC CSARDWGRSSYEQYF
TRBJ1-5 . many TRBV12-3/TRBV12-4 TGTGCCAGCAGCAGGAACAGGGACAATCAGCCCCAGCATTTT CASSRNRDNQPQHF
TRBJ1-1 TRBD1 many TRBV10-3 TGTGCCATCAGTCGGACAGGGATCACTGAAGCTTTCTTT CAISRTGITEAFF
TRBJ2-3 . many TRBV20-1 TGCAGTGCCTACCCCTGGGATAGCACAGATACGCAGTATTTT CSAYPWDSTDTQYF
TRBJ1-1 TRBD1 many TRBV7-2 TGTGCCAGCAGCCCGACAGGGACCCGGGAAGCTTTCTTT CASSPTGTREAFF
TRBJ2-3 TRBD1 few TRBV3-1 TGTGCCAGCAGCCTCTGGACAGGGGGCGCAGATACGCAGTATTTT CASSLWTGGADTQYF
TRBJ2-7 . few TRBV7-9 TGTGCCAGCAGCTTATATTCGGGGGTGGGGGACTACGAGCAGTACTTC CASSLYSGVGDYEQYF
TRBJ2-3 TRBD2 . TRBV10-3 TGTGCCATCAGTGATCCCGGTGCGGGGGGCAGCACAGATACGCAGTATTTT CAISDPGAGGSTDTQYF
TRBJ2-7 . . TRBV5-8 TGTGCCAGCAGCTTGCACGGGGACTCGACCTACGAGCAGTACTTC CASSLHGDSTYEQYF
TRBJ2-3 TRBD1 many TRBV6-1 TGTGCCAGCAGTGGACCGGGACAGGGTACAGATACGCAGTATTTT CASSGPGQGTDTQYF
TRBJ1-2 TRBD1 few TRBV10-3 TGTGCCATCAAGATGGACAGGGAAGGCTATGGCTACACCTTC CAIKMDREGYGYTF
TRBJ2-1 . many TRBV11-3 TGTGCCAGCAAAAGAGCGATCTACAATGAGCAGTTCTTC CASKRAIYNEQFF
TRBJ2-3 TRBD1 . TRBV5-1 TGCGCCAGCAGCTTGTTCCCCGGCTCAACACAGGGGAACACAGATACGCGGTATTTT CASSLFPGSTQGNTDTRYF
TRBJ2-2 . many TRBV7-2 TGTGCCAGCAGCTTATTCGTCCCGGGAACGAACACCGGGGAGCTGTTTTTT CASSLFVPGTNTGELFF
TRBJ2-5 TRBD2 many TRBV20-1 TGCAGTGGATTTAGCGGGATGGAGACCCAGTACTTC CSGFSGMETQYF
TRBJ1-1 . . TRBV19 TGTGCCAGTAGGCCCCGTGACGGGAACACTGAAGCTTTCTTT CASRPRDGNTEAFF
TRBJ2-3 TRBD1 many TRBV12-3/TRBV12-4 TGTGCCAGCAGTTCACAGGGGGCTAGCACAGATACGCAGTATTTT CASSSQGASTDTQYF
TRBJ1-2 . . TRBV5-4 TGTGCCAGCAGCTGGAGTGGGTCAGACTATGGCTACACCTTC CASSWSGSDYGYTF
TRBJ2-5 TRBD2 . TRBV28 TGTGCCGGCAGTTTTCAGGCTAGCGGGGGAGAGACCCAGTACTTC CAGSFQASGGETQYF
TRBJ2-5 . many TRBV11-3 TGTGCCAGCAGCTTAGCCCAGGGGTATGGGGGTGAGACCCAGTACTTC CASSLAQGYGGETQYF
TRBJ2-1 TRBD2 few TRBV7-8 TGTGCCAGCAGAGGGACTAGCGGGACCAATGAGCAGTTCTTC CASRGTSGTNEQFF
TRBJ2-5 . . TRBV5-1 TGCGCCAGCAGCCCTGGACAGTTCGCTGGGACCCAGTACTTC CASSPGQFAGTQYF
TRBJ2-7 TRBD1 . TRBV18 TGTGCCGGCTCCCCCGGGACAGTACGCTACGAGCAGTACTTC CAGSPGTVRYEQYF
TRBJ1-5 . many TRBV7-2 TGTGCCAGCAGCTTACTCCTGGGCCTCAATCAGCCCCAGCATTTT CASSLLLGLNQPQHF